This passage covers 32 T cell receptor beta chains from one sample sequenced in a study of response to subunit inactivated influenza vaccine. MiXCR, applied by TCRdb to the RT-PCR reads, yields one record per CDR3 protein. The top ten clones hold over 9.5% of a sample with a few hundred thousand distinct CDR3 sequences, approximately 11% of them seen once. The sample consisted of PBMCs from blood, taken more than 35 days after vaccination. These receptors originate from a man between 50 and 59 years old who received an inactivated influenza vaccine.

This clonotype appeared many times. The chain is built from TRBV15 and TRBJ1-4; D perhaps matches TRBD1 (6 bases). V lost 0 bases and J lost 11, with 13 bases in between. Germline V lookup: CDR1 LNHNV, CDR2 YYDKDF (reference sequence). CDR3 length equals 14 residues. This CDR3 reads CATSREQGGYKLFF. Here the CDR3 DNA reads TGTGCCACCAGCAGAGAACAGGGAGGATACAAACTGTTTTTT.

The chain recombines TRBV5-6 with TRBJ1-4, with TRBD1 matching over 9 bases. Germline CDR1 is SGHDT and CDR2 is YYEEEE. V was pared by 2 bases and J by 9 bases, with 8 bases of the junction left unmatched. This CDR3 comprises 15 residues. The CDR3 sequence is CASSFSGTGLKKLFF. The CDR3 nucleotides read TGTGCCAGCAGCTTCTCCGGGACAGGGTTGAAAAAACTGTTTTTT.

The CDR3 loop reads CASTRGTGGTFTGELFF. CDR3 sequence (DNA): TGTGCCAGCACCCGAGGGACTGGCGGGACTTTCACCGGGGAGCTGTTTTTT. The chain uses TRBV9 and TRBJ2-2, with D perhaps TRBD2 (6 bases). V was trimmed by 6 bases and J by 4 bases, leaving 22 bases between them. Per germline, CDR1 SGDLS and CDR2 YYNGEE. The CDR3 length is 17 residues.

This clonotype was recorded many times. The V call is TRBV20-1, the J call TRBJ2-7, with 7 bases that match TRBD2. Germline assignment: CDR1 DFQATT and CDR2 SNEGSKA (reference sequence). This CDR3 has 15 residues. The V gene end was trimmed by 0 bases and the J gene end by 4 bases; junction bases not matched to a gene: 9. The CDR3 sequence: CSARDGAGVWYEQYF. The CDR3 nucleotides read TGCAGTGCTAGAGATGGGGCGGGAGTCTGGTACGAGCAGTACTTC.

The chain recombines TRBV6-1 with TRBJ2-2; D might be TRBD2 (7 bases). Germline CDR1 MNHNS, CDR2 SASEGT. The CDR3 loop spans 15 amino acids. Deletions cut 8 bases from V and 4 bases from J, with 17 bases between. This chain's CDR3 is CASGLLAGATGELFF. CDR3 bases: TGTGCCAGCGGGCTCCTGGCGGGGGCCACCGGGGAGCTGTTTTTT.

The CDR3 reads CASSQEGSRGRHLNYGYTF. The CDR3, as DNA: TGCGCCAGCAGCCAAGAAGGGTCCAGAGGCAGACACTTAAACTATGGCTACACCTTC. The chain has TRBV4-1 and TRBJ1-2; no reliable D call. The CDR3 contains 19 residues. V shed 0 bases and J shed 2 bases, with 22 bases lying between them. The germline CDR1 and CDR2 sequences are MGHRA and YSYEKL.

The CDR3 region is CASSTTSGSHYEQYF. The CDR3 nucleotides read TGTGCCAGCAGCACGACTAGCGGGAGCCACTACGAGCAGTACTTC. The J gene is TRBJ2-7, the V gene TRBV7-2; 12 nucleotides line up with TRBD2. Germline V gene sequence: CDR1 SGHTA, CDR2 FQGNSA. The length of the CDR3 is 15 residues. Losses at the gene ends were 5 bases for V and 3 bases for J; bases not matched to a gene: 5.

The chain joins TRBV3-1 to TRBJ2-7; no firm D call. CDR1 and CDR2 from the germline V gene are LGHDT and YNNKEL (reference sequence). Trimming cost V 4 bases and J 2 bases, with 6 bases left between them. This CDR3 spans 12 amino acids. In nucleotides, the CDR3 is TGTGCCAGCAGCCGATCCACCTACGAGCAGTACTTC. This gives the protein CASSRSTYEQYF.

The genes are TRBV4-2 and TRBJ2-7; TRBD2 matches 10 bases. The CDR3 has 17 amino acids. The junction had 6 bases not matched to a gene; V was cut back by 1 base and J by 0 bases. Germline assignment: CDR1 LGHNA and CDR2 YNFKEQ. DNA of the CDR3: TGTGCCAGCAGCCAAGGTCCGGGACTAGCGATCTCCTACGAGCAGTACTTC. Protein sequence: CASSQGPGLAISYEQYF.

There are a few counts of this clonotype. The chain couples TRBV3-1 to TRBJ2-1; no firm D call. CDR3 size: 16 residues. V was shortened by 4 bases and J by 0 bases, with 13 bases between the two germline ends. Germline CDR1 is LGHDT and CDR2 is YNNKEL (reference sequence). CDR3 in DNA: TGTGCCAGCAGCCGACCTCTCACGAGCTCCTACAATGAGCAGTTCTTC. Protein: CASSRPLTSSYNEQFF.

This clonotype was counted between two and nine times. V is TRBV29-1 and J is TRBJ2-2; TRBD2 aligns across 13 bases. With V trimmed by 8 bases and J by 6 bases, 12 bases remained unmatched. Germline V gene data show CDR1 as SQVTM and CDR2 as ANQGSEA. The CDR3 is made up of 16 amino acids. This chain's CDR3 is CSTYGGTSGTAGELFF. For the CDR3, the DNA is TGCAGCACCTACGGGGGGACTAGCGGGACTGCCGGGGAGCTGTTTTTT.

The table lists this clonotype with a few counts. DNA for the CDR3: TGTGCCAGCTCACCACGATCAGGGGTCCTCTCCTACAATGAGCAGTTCTTC. Its protein product is CASSPRSGVLSYNEQFF. The rearrangement links TRBV18 to TRBJ2-1; TRBD1 is a possible D gene (6 bases). Germline values: CDR1 KGHSH, CDR2 LQKENI. V gave up 1 base and J gave up 0 bases, with 13 bases separating them. This CDR3 has 17 amino acids. The full variable domain, its missing parts supplied by reference TRBV18 and TRBJ2-1, is NAGVMQNPRHLVRRRGQEARLRCSPMKGHSHVYWYRQLPEEGLKFMVYLQKENIIDESGMPKERFSAEFPKEGPSILRIQQVVRGDSAAYFCASSPRSGVLSYNEQFFGPGTRLTVL.

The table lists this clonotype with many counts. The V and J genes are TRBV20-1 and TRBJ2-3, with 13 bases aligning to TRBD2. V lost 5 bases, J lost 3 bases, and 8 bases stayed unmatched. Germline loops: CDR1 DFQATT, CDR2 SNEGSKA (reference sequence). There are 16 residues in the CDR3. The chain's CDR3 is CSADGLAGEGTDTQYF. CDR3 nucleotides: TGCAGTGCTGACGGACTAGCGGGAGAAGGTACAGATACGCAGTATTTT.

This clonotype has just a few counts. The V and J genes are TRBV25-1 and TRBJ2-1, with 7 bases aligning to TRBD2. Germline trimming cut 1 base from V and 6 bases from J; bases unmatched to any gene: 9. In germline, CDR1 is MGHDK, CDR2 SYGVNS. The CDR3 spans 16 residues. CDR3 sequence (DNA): TGTGCCAGCAGTGAATTCGGCGGGAGTTTCTCCAATGAGCAGTTCTTC. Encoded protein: CASSEFGGSFSNEQFF.

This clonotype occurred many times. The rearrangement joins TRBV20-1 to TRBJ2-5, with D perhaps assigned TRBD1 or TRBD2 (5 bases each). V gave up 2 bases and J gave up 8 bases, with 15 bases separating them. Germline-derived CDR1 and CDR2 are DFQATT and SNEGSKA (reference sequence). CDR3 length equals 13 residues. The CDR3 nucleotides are TGCAGTGCTAGACACAGGTCGAGGGAAACCCAGTACTTC. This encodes CSARHRSRETQYF.

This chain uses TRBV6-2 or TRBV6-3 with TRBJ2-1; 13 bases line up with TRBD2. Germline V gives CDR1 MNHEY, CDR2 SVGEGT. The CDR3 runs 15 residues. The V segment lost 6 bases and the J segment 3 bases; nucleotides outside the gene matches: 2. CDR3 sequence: CASRGLAGYYNEQFF. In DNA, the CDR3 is TGTGCCAGCAGGGGACTAGCGGGATACTACAATGAGCAGTTCTTC.

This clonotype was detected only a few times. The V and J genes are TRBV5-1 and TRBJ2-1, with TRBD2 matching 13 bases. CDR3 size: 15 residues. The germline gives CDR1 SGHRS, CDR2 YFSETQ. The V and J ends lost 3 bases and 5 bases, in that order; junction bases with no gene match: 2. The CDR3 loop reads CASSSGTSGDNEQFF. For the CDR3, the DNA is TGCGCCAGCAGCTCAGGGACTAGCGGGGACAATGAGCAGTTCTTC. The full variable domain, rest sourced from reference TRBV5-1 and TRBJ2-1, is KAGVTQTPRYLIKTRGQQVTLSCSPISGHRSVSWYQQTPGQGLQFLFEYFSETQRNKGNFPGRFSGRQFSNSRSEMNVSTLELGDSALYLCASSSGTSGDNEQFFGPGTRLTVL.

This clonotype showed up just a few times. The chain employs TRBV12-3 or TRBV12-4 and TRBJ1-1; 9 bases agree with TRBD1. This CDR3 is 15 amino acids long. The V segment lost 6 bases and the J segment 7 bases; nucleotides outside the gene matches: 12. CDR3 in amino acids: CASRSGQGSTGEAFF. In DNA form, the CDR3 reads TGTGCCAGCAGATCGGGACAGGGAAGTACGGGTGAAGCTTTCTTT.

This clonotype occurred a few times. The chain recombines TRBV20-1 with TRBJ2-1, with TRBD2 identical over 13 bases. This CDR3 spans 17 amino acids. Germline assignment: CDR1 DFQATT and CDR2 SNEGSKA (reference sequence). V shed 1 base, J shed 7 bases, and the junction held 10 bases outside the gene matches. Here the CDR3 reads CSARGFTSGGVGNEQFF. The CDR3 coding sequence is TGCAGTGCTAGAGGTTTTACTAGCGGGGGGGTCGGGAATGAGCAGTTCTTC.

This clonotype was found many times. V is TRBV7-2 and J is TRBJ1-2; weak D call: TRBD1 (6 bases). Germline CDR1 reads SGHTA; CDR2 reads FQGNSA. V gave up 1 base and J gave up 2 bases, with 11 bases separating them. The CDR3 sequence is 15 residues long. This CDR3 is CASSLGPTGNYGYTF. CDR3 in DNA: TGTGCCAGCAGCTTAGGGCCTACAGGGAACTATGGCTACACCTTC.

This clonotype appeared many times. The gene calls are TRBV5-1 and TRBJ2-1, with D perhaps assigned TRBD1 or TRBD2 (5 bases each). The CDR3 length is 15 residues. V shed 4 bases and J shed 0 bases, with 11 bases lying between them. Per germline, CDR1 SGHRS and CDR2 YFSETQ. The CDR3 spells CASSGGRSSYNEQFF. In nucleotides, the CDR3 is TGCGCCAGCAGCGGGGGACGCAGCTCCTACAATGAGCAGTTCTTC.

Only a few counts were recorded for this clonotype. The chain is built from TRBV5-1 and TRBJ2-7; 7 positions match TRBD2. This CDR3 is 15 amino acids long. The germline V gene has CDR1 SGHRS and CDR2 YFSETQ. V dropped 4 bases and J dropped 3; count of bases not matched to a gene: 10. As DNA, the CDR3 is TGCGCCAGCAGCGCGGGAGACGGGTGGGACTACGAGCAGTACTTC. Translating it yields CASSAGDGWDYEQYF.

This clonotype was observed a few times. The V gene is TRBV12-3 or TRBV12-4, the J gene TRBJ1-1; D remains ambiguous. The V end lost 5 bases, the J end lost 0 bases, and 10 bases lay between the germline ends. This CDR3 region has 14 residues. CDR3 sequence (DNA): TGTGCCAGCAGTCCCGGACTGTTGAACACTGAAGCTTTCTTT. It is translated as CASSPGLLNTEAFF.

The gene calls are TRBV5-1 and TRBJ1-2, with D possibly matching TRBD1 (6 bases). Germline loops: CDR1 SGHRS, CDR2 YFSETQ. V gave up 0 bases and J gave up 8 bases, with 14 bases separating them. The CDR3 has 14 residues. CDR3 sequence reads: CASSLDRASRGYTF. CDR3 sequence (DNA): TGCGCCAGCAGCTTGGACAGGGCAAGCCGGGGCTACACCTTC.

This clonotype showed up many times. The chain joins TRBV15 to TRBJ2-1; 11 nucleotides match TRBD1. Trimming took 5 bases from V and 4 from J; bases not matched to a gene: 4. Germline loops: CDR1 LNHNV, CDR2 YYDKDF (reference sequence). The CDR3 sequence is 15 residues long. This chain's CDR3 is CATSLGTGGYNEQFF. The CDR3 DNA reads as TGTGCCACCAGCCTCGGGACAGGGGGGTACAATGAGCAGTTCTTC.

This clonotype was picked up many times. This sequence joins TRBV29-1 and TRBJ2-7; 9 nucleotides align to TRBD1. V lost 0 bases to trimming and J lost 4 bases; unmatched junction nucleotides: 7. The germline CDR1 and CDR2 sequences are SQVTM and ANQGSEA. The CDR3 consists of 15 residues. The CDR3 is CSVEEESDRGYEQYF. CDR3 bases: TGCAGCGTTGAAGAGGAGTCGGACAGGGGTTACGAGCAGTACTTC.

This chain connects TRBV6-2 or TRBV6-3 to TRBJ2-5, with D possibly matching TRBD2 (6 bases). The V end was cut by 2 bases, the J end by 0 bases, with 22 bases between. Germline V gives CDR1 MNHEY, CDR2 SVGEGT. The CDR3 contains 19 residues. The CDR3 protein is CASSYPKRSSATYQETQYF. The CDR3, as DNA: TGTGCCAGCAGTTACCCAAAACGTTCTAGCGCAACGTACCAAGAGACCCAGTACTTC.

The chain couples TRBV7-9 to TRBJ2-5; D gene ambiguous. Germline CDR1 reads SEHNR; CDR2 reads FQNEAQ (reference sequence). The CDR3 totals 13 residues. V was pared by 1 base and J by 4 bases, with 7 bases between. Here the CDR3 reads CASSLEGSETQYF. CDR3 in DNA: TGTGCCAGCAGCTTAGAAGGGTCAGAGACCCAGTACTTC.

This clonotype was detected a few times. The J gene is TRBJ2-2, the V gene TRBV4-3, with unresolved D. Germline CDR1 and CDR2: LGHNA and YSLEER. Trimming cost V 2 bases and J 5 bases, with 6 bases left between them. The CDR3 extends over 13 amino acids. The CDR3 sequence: CASSQTGTGELFF. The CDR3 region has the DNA TGCGCCAGCAGCCAAACGGGTACCGGGGAGCTGTTTTTT.

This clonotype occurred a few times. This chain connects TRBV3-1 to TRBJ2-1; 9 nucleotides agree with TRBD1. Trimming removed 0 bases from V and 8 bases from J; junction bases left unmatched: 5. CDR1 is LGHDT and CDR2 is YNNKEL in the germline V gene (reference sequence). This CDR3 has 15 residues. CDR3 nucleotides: TGTGCCAGCAGCCAAGAACCTCGGACAGGGGATGAGCAGTTCTTC. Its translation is CASSQEPRTGDEQFF.

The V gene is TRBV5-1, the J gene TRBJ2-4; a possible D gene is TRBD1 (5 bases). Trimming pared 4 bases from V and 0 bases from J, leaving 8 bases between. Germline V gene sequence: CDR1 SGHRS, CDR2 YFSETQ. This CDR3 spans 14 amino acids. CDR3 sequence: CASSPGIAKNIQYF. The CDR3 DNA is TGCGCCAGCAGCCCAGGGATAGCCAAAAACATTCAGTACTTC.

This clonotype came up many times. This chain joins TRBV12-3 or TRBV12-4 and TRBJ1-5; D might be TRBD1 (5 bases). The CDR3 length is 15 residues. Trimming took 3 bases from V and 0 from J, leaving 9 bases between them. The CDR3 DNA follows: TGTGCCAGCAGTTTTCGGGGGATTAGCAATCAGCCCCAGCATTTT. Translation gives CASSFRGISNQPQHF.